Listed here is a single T cell receptor beta chain. The record originates from a study of CD8 T cells in Susac syndrome. The RNA input was 0.5 to 1 ug, and it was reverse transcribed with random hexamers. TCRdb redid the calling of the immunoSEQ multiplex PCR reads with MiXCR, one entry per CDR3 protein. Of 100,000 to 150,000 distinct CDR3 sequences listed, approximately 93% are singletons. This CDR3 is 15 amino acids long. Germline V gene data show CDR1 as DFQATT and CDR2 as SNEGSKA (reference sequence). Trimming cost V 2 bases and J 2 bases, with 12 bases left between them. V is TRBV20-1 and J is TRBJ2-2; D is unclear. This TCR was sampled from a human donor with multiple sclerosis. The source material was CD8+ T cells from PBMCs. CDR3 DNA: TGCAGTGCTAGACGGTCGTGGGAAAACACCGGGGAGCTGTTTTTT. Translation: CSARRSWENTGELFF.